These 8 T cell receptor beta chains came from one sample sequenced in a study of blood T cell repertoires in COVID-19. Libraries were prepared by immunoSEQ multiplex PCR; TCRdb keeps only in-frame clonotypes and omits some of them. The table shows 87,000 or so clones, with 86% occurring only once. Sequenced input: peripheral blood. These TCRs come from a woman aged 80 or older in a cohort sampled during active or convalescent COVID-19.

CDR3 sequence: CASSIPGQGGTEAFF. CDR3 DNA: TGTGCCAGTAGTATCCCGGGACAGGGGGGAACTGAAGCTTTCTTT. The chain has TRBV19 and TRBJ1-1, with 11 bases fitting TRBD1. Per the germline V gene, CDR1 is LNHDA and CDR2 is SQIVND (reference sequence). The CDR3 loop spans 15 amino acids. J lost 5 bases, V lost 3 bases, and 5 bases had no gene match.

V and J are TRBV30 and TRBJ1-1; D remains ambiguous. CDR3 length: 15 amino acids. Looked up from germline, CDR1 is GTSNPN and CDR2 is SVGIG (reference sequence). V was cut by 0 bases and J by 5 bases, with 16 bases left in between. CDR3 bases: TGTGCCTGGAGTGTACGAGTCACTTACCGTACTGAAGCTTTCTTT. Translated, it gives CAWSVRVTYRTEAFF.

This chain joins TRBV4-1 and TRBJ1-1, with a weak D call TRBD1 (5 bases). V gave up 2 bases and J gave up 5 bases, with 9 bases separating them. This CDR3 spans 13 amino acids. Germline CDR1 reads MGHRA; CDR2 reads YSYEKL. CDR3: CASSQMGQTEAFF. CDR3 sequence (DNA): TGCGCCAGCAGCCAAATGGGGCAGACTGAAGCTTTCTTT.

The table lists this clone with a count of one. The chain employs TRBV27 and TRBJ2-1; maybe TRBD2 (5 bases). Trimming took 8 bases from V and 4 from J, leaving 18 bases between them. Germline V CDR1 and CDR2: MNHEY, SMNVEV (reference sequence). The CDR3 spans 15 residues. CDR3 in DNA: TGTGCCAGCGGCGGGTCGGCGGGCCTTTACAATGAGCAGTTCTTC. It encodes CASGGSAGLYNEQFF.

V is TRBV11-2 and J is TRBJ2-3; D perhaps matches TRBD2 (6 bases). This CDR3 region has 16 residues. Trimming removed 5 bases at V and 4 bases at J, with 19 bases between. Germline CDR1 is SGHAT and CDR2 is FQNNGV. In DNA, the CDR3 is TGTGCCAGCAGCCCGAGGACTAACCGGAGGGCAGATACGCAGTATTTT. It yields the protein CASSPRTNRRADTQYF.

The rearrangement uses TRBV5-1 and TRBJ1-6; weak D call: TRBD1 (6 bases). The CDR3 runs 15 residues. Trimming took 0 bases from V and 5 from J, leaving 9 bases between them. CDR1 and CDR2 from the germline V gene are SGHRS and YFSETQ. The CDR3 region has the DNA TGCGCCAGCAGCTTGGGACAGGTGAATAATTCACCCCTCCACTTT. Translating it yields CASSLGQVNNSPLHF.

The chain uses TRBV10-1 and TRBJ2-7; 7 bases agree with TRBD2. The CDR3 runs 14 residues. CDR1 is WNHNN and CDR2 is SYGVQD in the germline V gene (reference sequence). V trimming: 0 bases; J trimming: 3 bases; junction bases outside the gene matches: 2. CDR3 sequence (DNA): TGCGCCAGCAGTGAGTCGGGACTATTCTACGAGCAGTACGTC. The encoded protein is CASSESGLFYEQYV.

The chain uses TRBV18 and TRBJ1-1; no clear D. Trimming took 1 base from V and 2 from J, leaving 17 bases between them. The CDR3 contains 17 residues. Per germline, CDR1 KGHSH and CDR2 LQKENI. CDR3: CASSPQRFGGLNTEAFF. CDR3 DNA: TGTGCCAGCTCACCACAAAGGTTCGGCGGCCTTAACACTGAAGCTTTCTTT.